The 2 T cell receptor beta chains presented below share a single source sample, sequenced in a study of cytomegalovirus exposure and HLA in healthy donors. Use of 60 Vbeta and 13 Jbeta primers characterized the PCR. Profiling relied on immunoSEQ multiplex PCR, and the TCRdb table lists in-frame clones only, not all of them. Here the sample spans around 150,000 clones, approximately 70% being singletons. Sequenced sample: PBMCs. The source of these receptors is a human donor in good health.

The chain recombines TRBV5-1 with TRBJ2-5; D unresolved. The J call may be mistaken, given a closer DNA end match to TRBJ2-7. This CDR3 has 13 residues. CDR1 and CDR2 from the germline V gene are SGHRS and YFSETQ. The CDR3: CASSLTAAYEQYF. Written as DNA, the CDR3 is TGCGCCAGCAGCTTGACGGCGGCCTACGAGCAGTACTTC.

This clone has more than one count but fewer than ten. J is TRBJ1-1 and V is TRBV7-2; a possible D gene is TRBD1 (6 bases). This CDR3 contains 13 residues. The V gene's germline CDR1 is SGHTA and CDR2 FQGNSA. V gave up 3 bases and J gave up 4 bases, with 9 bases separating them. The CDR3 loop reads CASSLGARTEAFF. The DNA of the CDR3 is TGTGCCAGCAGCTTGGGGGCGCGCACTGAAGCTTTCTTT. Complete variable domain (other parts from reference TRBV7-2 and TRBJ1-1): GAGVSQSPSNKVTEKGKDVELRCDPISGHTALYWYRQSLGQGLEFLIYFQGNSAPDKSGLPSDRFSAERTGGSVSTLTIQRTQQEDSAVYLCASSLGARTEAFFGQGTRLTVV.